The rows below give T cell receptor beta chains drawn from one sample of a study of blood T cell repertoires in COVID-19. Sequencing used immunoSEQ multiplex PCR; TCRdb keeps in-frame clones, though not all of them. The sample holds approximately 150,000 clones, 87% seen once. Sample: peripheral blood. These receptors were obtained from a woman between 50 and 59 years old with active or convalescent COVID-19. Both conserved end residues are trimmed from each CDR3.

V gene	J gene	CDR3 protein
TRBV7-8	TRBJ2-3	ASTIRDTTDTQY
TRBV12-3/TRBV12-4	TRBJ1-1	ASSPQGAEAF
TRBV25-1	TRBJ1-2	ASSGPGDYGYT
TRBV12-3/TRBV12-4	TRBJ2-5	ASSGDLETQY
TRBV6-2/TRBV6-3	TRBJ1-5	ASSHEGEGNQPQH
TRBV19	TRBJ2-1	ASRSYNEQF
TRBV7-2	TRBJ2-7	ASSFHSGGAYEQY
TRBV6-5	TRBJ2-7	ATAEVYEQY
TRBV6-2/TRBV6-3	TRBJ2-1	ASSYRERGAGAEQF
TRBV4-1	TRBJ2-7	ASSQGRSSALAGVIYEQY
TRBV5-4	TRBJ2-3	ASRSGGTSSTDTQY
TRBV19	TRBJ1-1	ASSILGAPEGTEAF
TRBV4-3	TRBJ1-2	ASSHRSGTGPYGYT
TRBV28	TRBJ1-2	ASRLTGGLHGYT
TRBV24-1	TRBJ1-2	ATSDSGTGGYT
TRBV29-1	TRBJ1-1	SVSGTVDTEAF
TRBV12-5	TRBJ1-1	ASGLVVLVGAGRTEAF